These 19 T cell receptor beta chains came from one sample sequenced in a study of ipilimumab plus nivolumab after autologous stem cell transplantation. TCRdb keeps only in-frame clones here, not all; method: immunoSEQ multiplex PCR. The sample has around 2,800 clones; under 85% are singletons. The sample here was PBMCs, taken in a trial of ipilimumab plus nivolumab as post-transplant consolidation. The receptor source for this set is a male donor with primary mediastinal lymphoma.

This chain connects TRBV5-1 to TRBJ1-2; D gene uncertain. CDR1 and CDR2 from the germline V gene are SGHRS and YFSETQ. This CDR3 contains 14 residues. Trimming stripped 4 bases from V and 6 bases from J, with 16 bases between. The CDR3 DNA follows: TGCGCCAGCAGCCTAGAATGGCCAGAGGATGGCTACACCTTC. Its translation is CASSLEWPEDGYTF.

V and J are TRBV7-9 and TRBJ2-5, with TRBD2 matching 7 bases. The CDR3 is made up of 14 amino acids. Germline CDR1 SEHNR, CDR2 FQNEAQ (reference sequence). V dropped 4 bases and J dropped 4; count of bases not matched to a gene: 6. CDR3 protein: CASSSQGLTETQYF. The CDR3 coding sequence is TGTGCCAGCAGCTCTCAGGGACTAACAGAGACCCAGTACTTC. Looking up the rest from reference TRBV7-9 and TRBJ2-5 gives the full variable domain: DTGVSQNPRHKITKRGQNVTFRCDPISEHNRLYWYRQTLGQGPEFLTYFQNEAQLEKSRLLSDRFSAERPKGSFSTLEIQRTEQGDSAMYLCASSSQGLTETQYFGPGTRLLVL.

To note about this clone: The junction differs from germline at one of its ends, possibly a read error. This chain connects TRBV10-3 to TRBJ1-5; D not certain. CDR1 and CDR2 (germline): ENHRY, SYGVKD. This CDR3 has 12 amino acids. The CDR3 is CAISESNLPQHF. Written as DNA, the CDR3 is TGTGCCATCAGTGAGTCGAATCTGCCCCAGCATTTT.

The J gene is TRBJ2-3, the V gene TRBV4-1, with 8 bases aligning to TRBD1. CDR3 size: 15 residues. From germline, CDR1 is MGHRA and CDR2 YSYEKL. With V trimmed by 3 bases and J by 3 bases, 5 bases remained unmatched. CDR3 DNA: TGCGCCAGCAGCCATAGGGACAGGCTAACAGATACGCAGTATTTT. Its translation is CASSHRDRLTDTQYF.

V is TRBV7-3 and J is TRBJ1-1; TRBD1 agrees at 7 bases. There are 14 residues in the CDR3. Germline CDR1 SGHTA, CDR2 FQGTGA. Losses at the gene ends were 4 bases for V and 5 bases for J; bases not matched to a gene: 7. CDR3 bases: TGTGCCAGCAGCTCTTCAGGGGGGGGGACTGAAGCTTTCTTT. It encodes CASSSSGGGTEAFF.

The chain couples TRBV2 to TRBJ2-4, with 8 nucleotides matching TRBD1. The V segment lost 7 bases and the J segment 1 base; nucleotides outside the gene matches: 6. CDR1 SNHLY and CDR2 FYNNEI come from the germline V gene. The CDR3 has 15 residues. DNA of the CDR3: TGTGCCAGCACCCCAGGGGGCACGGCCAAAAACATTCAGTACTTC. The encoded protein is CASTPGGTAKNIQYF.

The rearrangement links TRBV11-3 to TRBJ2-4; D may be TRBD2 (5 bases). Per the germline V gene, CDR1 is SGHNT and CDR2 is YENEEA. Trimming cost V 1 base and J 0 bases, with 7 bases left between them. There are 15 residues in the CDR3. This CDR3 is CASSLGAGAKNIQYF. For the CDR3, the DNA is TGTGCCAGCAGCTTAGGGGCGGGAGCCAAAAACATTCAGTACTTC.

This clone was seen once. The chain has TRBV28 and TRBJ2-7, with 12 bases matching TRBD2. The CDR3 is 13 amino acids. CDR1 and CDR2 from the germline V gene are MDHEN and SYDVKM. V lost 7 bases and J lost 6; bases outside the gene matches: 4. The CDR3 here is CASTGTSGSEQYF. The CDR3 DNA follows: TGTGCCAGCACCGGGACTAGCGGGTCCGAGCAGTACTTC.

The chain uses TRBV4-1 and TRBJ2-7, with 7 bases identical to TRBD2. This CDR3 is built from 17 residues. Trimming removed 1 base from V and 1 base from J; junction bases left unmatched: 10. Germline assignment: CDR1 MGHRA and CDR2 YSYEKL. The CDR3 reads CASSQGHPASGSYEQYF. The DNA of the CDR3 is TGCGCCAGCAGCCAAGGTCACCCGGCTAGCGGATCCTACGAGCAGTACTTC.

The sample holds one count of this clone. The V call is TRBV1, the J call TRBJ2-5; TRBD2 reflects the table's D call only, with no check against the DNA. TRBV1 counts as a pseudogene. The CDR3 covers 18 residues. The CDR3, as DNA: TGCACCAGCAGCCAAGTGCCCGCGATTCTAAGAGAGCAAGAGACCCAGTACTTC. This sequence encodes CTSSQVPAILREQETQYF.

V is TRBV7-2 and J is TRBJ2-3, with a weak D call TRBD1 (6 bases). V was cut by 5 bases and J by 2 bases, with 14 bases left in between. The CDR3 consists of 15 residues. The V gene's germline CDR1 is SGHTA and CDR2 FQGNSA. This CDR3 is CASSPGTLDTDTQYF. CDR3 nucleotides: TGTGCCAGCAGCCCCGGGACACTCGACACAGATACGCAGTATTTT.

Turning to this clone: One junction end disagrees with the germline gene, perhaps due to a read error. The CDR3 DNA sequence: TGTGCCTGGAGTCTCCGATCCGCGACGGAGCTCTGGAAACACCATATATTT. Translating it yields CAWSLRSATELWKHHIF. The genes are TRBV30 and TRBJ1-3; D unclear. The CDR3 runs 17 residues. Per germline, CDR1 GTSNPN and CDR2 SVGIG (reference sequence).

This rearrangement joins TRBV28 to TRBJ1-2; possible D gene TRBD1, 6 bases. The V end lost 3 bases, the J end lost 8 bases, and 16 bases lay between the germline ends. This CDR3 comprises 14 residues. Per the germline V gene, CDR1 is MDHEN and CDR2 is SYDVKM. CDR3 DNA: TGTGCCAGCAGTTTTAGGGGGGCTAGAGGGGGCTACACCTTC. The encoded protein is CASSFRGARGGYTF.

CDR3 nucleotides: TGTGCCAGCAGCGCCTCAGGGGGCAATCAGCCCCAGCATTTT. Translated: CASSASGGNQPQHF. The rearrangement joins TRBV9 to TRBJ1-5; possibly TRBD1 for D (6 bases). The V end was cut by 3 bases, the J end by 2 bases, with 9 bases between. The CDR3 is 14 amino acids. Germline V lookup: CDR1 SGDLS, CDR2 YYNGEE.

The rearrangement joins TRBV2 to TRBJ2-1; a possible D gene is TRBD1 (5 bases). The CDR3 has 14 residues. With 4 bases removed from V and 9 bases from J, the gap between germline ends came to 16 bases. CDR1 is SNHLY, CDR2 FYNNEI, per germline. The CDR3 spells CASSADGSQVEQFF. As DNA, the CDR3 is TGTGCCAGCAGTGCTGACGGGTCACAGGTTGAGCAGTTCTTC.

The V and J genes are TRBV7-8 and TRBJ2-2; no firm D call. The CDR3 extends over 13 amino acids. In germline, CDR1 is SGHVS, CDR2 FQNEAQ. V shed 6 bases and J shed 1 base, with 6 bases lying between them. For the CDR3, the DNA is TGTGCCAGCAGTTCCAAGAACACCGGGGAGCTGTTTTTT. It codes for CASSSKNTGELFF.

V and J are TRBV6-5 and TRBJ1-4, with D possibly TRBD1 on 5 matching bases. V was pared by 8 bases and J by 3 bases, with 7 bases between. The V gene's germline CDR1 is MNHEY and CDR2 SVGAGI. CDR3 size: 12 residues. The CDR3 sequence is CASRGANEKLFF. The CDR3, as DNA: TGTGCCAGCCGGGGGGCTAATGAAAAACTGTTTTTT.

The chain has TRBV5-1 and TRBJ2-7, with a weak D call TRBD1 (6 bases). The CDR3 is 18 residues long. Per germline, CDR1 SGHRS and CDR2 YFSETQ. The V end was cut by 1 base, the J end by 0 bases, with 20 bases between. DNA of the CDR3: TGCGCCAGCAGCTTGTTACGGGGCCAGGGGTCTTCCTCCTACGAGCAGTACTTC. Translated, it gives CASSLLRGQGSSSYEQYF.

In this sample, this clone turned up a few times. The V and J genes are TRBV7-2 and TRBJ2-7; TRBD1 matches at 9 bases. The CDR3 extends over 17 amino acids. CDR1 and CDR2 from the germline V gene are SGHTA and FQGNSA. V lost 5 bases and J lost 0; bases outside the gene matches: 11. This chain's CDR3 is CASSQTGGGLSSYEQYF. CDR3 DNA sequence: TGTGCCAGCAGCCAGACAGGGGGGGGATTGAGCTCCTACGAGCAGTACTTC.